Reported below is one T cell receptor (beta chain). Its cognate antigen is unknown. TCRdb reprocessed the 5' RACE reads via MiXCR and lists one record per CDR3 protein. This table holds around 510,000 distinct CDR3 sequences, roughly 22% found once. Germline CDR1 and CDR2: LGHDT and YNNKEL (reference sequence). The ends were cut back, 4 bases at V and 6 bases at J, with 9 bases in the middle. The CDR3 covers 12 residues. This entry belongs to a study of T-cell memory formation after mild COVID-19. Study-wide background: TCR clustering was largely donor specific. Whole-study findings and limits: Several responding clones turned up in pre-infection memory, indicating that cross-reactive memory may have taken part.

The chain employs TRBV3-1 and TRBJ1-2, with D possibly TRBD1 on 6 matching bases. The clonotype originates from an adult woman who had mild COVID-19 (a few samples of this study predate the infection). Cell type and time point are not known. Material: PBMCs or a T cell subset sorted from them (not recorded which). In nucleotides, the CDR3 is TGTGCCAGCAGCCCAGGGGTTCATGGCTACACCTTC. Translation gives CASSPGVHGYTF.